The source of this T cell receptor beta chain is a study of T-cell memory formation after mild COVID-19. Study-level findings and limits: Within pre-infection memory, some responding clones were found, suggesting cross-reactive memory joined. Nothing confirmed that second-wave clones peaking on day 37 were specific for SARS-CoV-2.

TCRdb recomputed calls from the 5' RACE reads with MiXCR, one row per CDR3 protein. The sample has 30,000 to 45,000 distinct CDR3 sequences, about an eighth seen once. Notes on this clonotype: Its antigen is unidentified.

This CDR3 comprises 13 residues. The junction had 6 bases not matched to a gene; V was cut back by 2 bases and J by 8 bases. Germline V gene lookup returns CDR1 SGHVS and CDR2 FNYEAQ. The J gene is TRBJ2-7, the V gene TRBV7-6, with 7 bases aligning to TRBD2. The sequencing input was PBMCs or a T cell subset sorted from them (not recorded which). This receptor was identified in a man between 18 and 29 years old who had mild COVID-19 (a few samples of this study predate the infection). Cell type and time point are not known. In DNA form, the CDR3 reads TGTGCCAGCAGCTTAACCGGGGGGTCAAAGCAGTACGTC. Translating gives CASSLTGGSKQYV.